These T cell receptor beta chains were read from a single sample in a study of human T cells and chemical hapten exposure. One entry per CDR3 protein, called by TCRdb with MiXCR from the RACE reads. The data show about 34,000 distinct CDR3 sequences, 5.5% to 7.5% seen once. Sample: whole blood, taken in connection with sensitization to the hapten diphenylcyclopropenone (DPC). All receptors come from a woman aged 25 to 39 with alopecia areata. Some clones in this sample may be carry-over from other donors' samples. CDR3s include the opening cysteine and the closing phenylalanine or tryptophan. Expanded clones get a size class; other rows say once, few or many, or leave the size out.

j_gene	len	v_gene	abundance	CDR3aa
TRBJ1-4	13	TRBV6-1	few	CASSDPVGEKLFF
TRBJ1-5	15	TRBV7-2	many	CASSPGTRIDQPQHF
TRBJ2-3	15	TRBV20-1	few	CSAMTGTGLADTQYF
TRBJ2-7	16	TRBV10-1	many	CASNRQGALVFDEQYF
TRBJ1-6	15	TRBV5-6	-	CASSLVGSYNSPLHF
TRBJ2-5	16	TRBV12-3/TRBV12-4	many	CASSLGTSGGMETQYF
TRBJ1-4	15	TRBV6-2/TRBV6-3	few	CASSPHLPTNEKLFF
TRBJ2-3	15	TRBV10-3	many	CAISEGDRGPDTQYF
TRBJ1-6	16	TRBV14	many	CASSQESGVYNSPLHF
TRBJ2-7	14	TRBV6-5	many	CASSDPRGHYEQYF
TRBJ2-2	18	TRBV20-1	few	CSARDLTSRIANTGELFF
TRBJ2-7	14	TRBV7-2	few	CASSLAVGTYEQYF
TRBJ1-1	15	TRBV4-1	few	CASNDPVQGRTEAFF
TRBJ2-5	12	TRBV6-6	-	CASSYSQETQYF
TRBJ2-7	12	TRBV20-1	many	CSVPGQGWEQYF
TRBJ2-1	15	TRBV6-4	many	CASSVTSGGPNEQFF
TRBJ2-7	13	TRBV28	many	CASSPGASYEQYF
TRBJ2-4	16	TRBV5-4	few	CASSLSSAGAKNIQYF
TRBJ2-3	15	TRBV3-1	few	CASSRGLAVTDTQYF
TRBJ1-2	11	TRBV19	-	CASTGVYGYTF
TRBJ1-3	16	TRBV2	-	CASSDSLPFSGNTIYF
TRBJ2-2	14	TRBV5-1	-	CASKTGGNTGELFF
TRBJ2-3	16	TRBV9	many	CASSVGSSGVPDTQYF
TRBJ1-6	15	TRBV11-1	-	CASSSSSSYNSPLHF
TRBJ2-1	14	TRBV5-1	many	CASSLAFDRLAEFF
TRBJ2-1	15	TRBV7-6	-	CASAAGTVIYNEQFF
TRBJ2-7	14	TRBV5-8	-	CASSPEDTYYEQYF
TRBJ1-5	14	TRBV29-1	many	CSVGFGNSNQPQHF
TRBJ2-2	17	TRBV28	-	CASSSVPQGVNTGELFF
TRBJ1-2	11	TRBV2	many	CASSEIYGYTF
TRBJ1-1	14	TRBV20-1	-	CSTHEEGRGTEAFF
TRBJ1-2	15	TRBV13	-	CASSRSAAVNYGYTF
TRBJ1-2	14	TRBV6-5	many	CASSYRTVNYGYTF
TRBJ2-3	13	TRBV27	many	CASSLDGDATQYF
TRBJ2-7	15	TRBV10-3	many	CAISETSGGAYEQYF
TRBJ1-5	12	TRBV6-6	many	CASQSGNQPQHF